The clone carrying this TCR beta chain was counted only a few times. The data originate from a study of T-cell memory formation after mild COVID-19. TCRdb itself ran the 5' RACE reads through MiXCR, one entry per CDR3 protein. The sample has fewer than 300,000 distinct CDR3 sequences, roughly 18% seen once. The source is a man aged 18 to 29 who had mild COVID-19 (a few samples of this study predate the infection). Cell type and time point are not known. Source material: PBMCs or a T cell subset sorted from them (not recorded which).

The CDR3 reads CAWREPQETQYF. The CDR3 coding sequence is TGTGCCTGGCGGGAGCCCCAAGAGACCCAGTACTTC. The gene calls are TRBV30 and TRBJ2-5; perhaps TRBD2 as D (6 bases). V was cut by 5 bases and J by 1 base, with 8 bases left in between. Germline V gives CDR1 GTSNPN, CDR2 SVGIG (reference sequence). The CDR3 is made up of 12 amino acids. The entire variable domain, with the rest obtained from reference TRBV30 and TRBJ2-5, is as follows: SQTIHQWPATLVQPVGSPLSLECTVEGTSNPNLYWYRQAAGRGLQLLFYSVGIGQISSEVPQNLSASRPQDRQFILSSKKLLLSDSGFYLCAWREPQETQYFGPGTRLLVL.